This T cell receptor beta chain was retrieved from a study of shared clonotypes between healthy human individuals. Study outcomes and limitations: Clonotype sharing among donors, it was expected, would be affected by sequencing depth.

Concerning this clone itself: Its antigen is undetermined.

Naive CD8 cells, CD45RO-negative and positively selected for CCR7, excluded terminally differentiated effector memory CD45RA+ cells. The healthy adult donors were HIV-negative and reported no recent acute infections or vaccinations. The CDR3 totals 14 residues. V was trimmed by 0 bases and J by 16 bases, leaving 19 bases between them. The germline V gene encodes CDR1 LGHNT and CDR2 FRNRAP. Some clones are missing from TCRdb's copy, which holds only in-frame ones; the method was immunoSEQ multiplex PCR. This sample carries roughly 2 million clones, about 95% of them seen once, and the ten largest clones take roughly 1%.

The clonotype originates from a man between 18 and 35 years old in good health. Sequenced input: naive CD8+ T cells sorted from blood. The chain combines TRBV12-5 with TRBJ2-1; no firm D call. Here the CDR3 reads CASGLVLRSPALFF. CDR3 bases: TGTGCTAGTGGTTTGGTACTTCGGTCGCCCGCCCTTTTCTTC. The variable domain in full, completed from reference TRBV12-5 and TRBJ2-1, reads DARVTQTPRHKVTEMGQEVTMRCQPILGHNTVFWYRQTMMQGLELLAYFRNRAPLDDSGMPKDRFSAEMPDATLATLKIQPSEPRDSAVYFCASGLVLRSPALFFGPGTRLTVL.